These 20 T cell receptor beta chains were all obtained from the same sample, sequenced in a study of blood T cell repertoires in COVID-19. Clones were sequenced by immunoSEQ multiplex PCR, and TCRdb holds only the in-frame ones, with some missing. The table includes roughly 88,000 clones, just over 90% detected once. The sequencing input was peripheral blood. These receptors came from a woman aged 45-65 years in a cohort sampled during active COVID-19.

The chain joins TRBV2 to TRBJ1-1; TRBD1 agrees at 7 bases. Trimming took 4 bases from V and 5 from J; bases not matched to a gene: 7. This CDR3 spans 14 amino acids. Germline V gene sequence: CDR1 SNHLY, CDR2 FYNNEI. The DNA of the CDR3 is TGTGCCAGCAGTGTAGAGGGGGCAGGGACTGAAGCTTTCTTT. Protein sequence: CASSVEGAGTEAFF.

V is TRBV5-1 and J is TRBJ2-2; no clear D. V was trimmed by 0 bases and J by 4 bases, leaving 10 bases between them. The CDR3 is 15 amino acids. Germline values: CDR1 SGHRS, CDR2 YFSETQ. CDR3 region: CASSLGGRVTGELFF. CDR3 nucleotide sequence: TGCGCCAGCAGCTTGGGTGGGCGAGTCACCGGGGAGCTGTTTTTT.

The chain combines TRBV3-1 (or the pseudogene TRBV3-2) with TRBJ2-7, with D perhaps matching TRBD2 (7 bases). V shed 4 bases and J shed 2 bases, with 12 bases lying between them. This CDR3 region has 14 residues. Looked up from germline, CDR1 is LGHDT and CDR2 is YNNKEL (reference sequence). The CDR3 protein is CASSREGGPYEQYF. The CDR3 region has the DNA TGTGCCAGCAGCCGGGAGGGGGGTCCCTACGAGCAGTACTTC.

The rearrangement joins TRBV7-9 to TRBJ2-7, with TRBD1 matching 8 bases. This CDR3 is built from 15 residues. V shed 5 bases, J shed 2 bases, and the junction held 8 bases outside the gene matches. Germline V gene sequence: CDR1 SEHNR, CDR2 FQNEAQ (reference sequence). The DNA for the CDR3 is TGTGCCAGCAGCCCTAGTGGACAGGGAACCTACGAGCAGTACTTC. Its protein product is CASSPSGQGTYEQYF. Filled out from reference TRBV7-9 and TRBJ2-7, the complete variable domain reads DTGVSQNPRHKITKRGQNVTFRCDPISEHNRLYWYRQTLGQGPEFLTYFQNEAQLEKSRLLSDRFSAERPKGSFSTLEIQRTEQGDSAMYLCASSPSGQGTYEQYFGPGTRLTVT.

The chain carries TRBV12-5 and TRBJ2-3; tentative D call: TRBD2 (5 bases). CDR1 is LGHNT, CDR2 FRNRAP, per germline. V was clipped by 1 base and J by 4 bases, with 6 bases between them. The CDR3 sequence is 13 residues long. CDR3 residues: CASGLAGSDTQYF. The CDR3 nucleotides read TGTGCTAGTGGTTTGGCGGGGTCAGATACGCAGTATTTT. Combining the CDR3 with reference TRBV12-5 and TRBJ2-3 gives the whole variable domain DARVTQTPRHKVTEMGQEVTMRCQPILGHNTVFWYRQTMMQGLELLAYFRNRAPLDDSGMPKDRFSAEMPDATLATLKIQPSEPRDSAVYFCASGLAGSDTQYFGPGTRLTVL.

The rearrangement links TRBV11-1 to TRBJ2-7; D ambiguous. V lost 5 bases and J lost 2, with 13 bases in between. The CDR3 has 14 residues. The V gene's germline CDR1 is SGHAT and CDR2 FQDESV (reference sequence). CDR3 nucleotide sequence: TGTGCCAGCAGCCACCCCGCGGAAGCCTACGAGCAGTACTTC. The encoded protein is CASSHPAEAYEQYF.

The chain joins TRBV27 to TRBJ2-7, with TRBD2 identical over 14 bases. This CDR3 has 17 residues. Germline V gene sequence: CDR1 MNHEY, CDR2 SMNVEV (reference sequence). Trimming cost V 5 bases and J 0 bases; bases outside gene matches: 6. The CDR3 protein is CASSPRLAGGSSYEQYF. CDR3 nucleotide sequence: TGTGCCAGCAGTCCCAGACTAGCGGGAGGGAGCTCCTACGAGCAGTACTTC.

The J gene is TRBJ1-5, the V gene TRBV9; 9 nucleotides align to TRBD1. V was clipped by 7 bases and J by 2 bases; unmatched bases: 4. The germline V gene encodes CDR1 SGDLS and CDR2 YYNGEE. The CDR3 spans 14 residues. The CDR3 reads CASGRQGGNQPQHF. The CDR3 DNA follows: TGTGCCAGCGGACGACAGGGGGGCAATCAGCCCCAGCATTTT.

This clone was counted between two and nine times. J is TRBJ1-6 and V is TRBV27, with 8 bases fitting TRBD1. The CDR3 consists of 15 residues. Germline CDR1 and CDR2: MNHEY and SMNVEV (reference sequence). Trimming removed 3 bases from V and 8 bases from J; junction bases left unmatched: 6. DNA for the CDR3: TGTGCCAGCAGTTTCAGGGGGCGAAGGGATTCACCCCTCCACTTT. The encoded protein is CASSFRGRRDSPLHF.

This clone turned up a few times. The J gene is TRBJ2-6, the V gene TRBV7-3, with D possibly being TRBD1 (6 bases). Germline assignment: CDR1 SGHTA and CDR2 FQGTGA. Trimming removed 4 bases from V and 4 bases from J, with 17 bases in between. This CDR3 is 17 amino acids long. The CDR3 reads CASSSEGQGSGANVLTF. CDR3 coding DNA: TGTGCCAGCAGCTCAGAGGGGCAGGGGTCAGGGGCCAACGTCCTGACTTTC. The complete variable domain, with remaining parts taken from reference TRBV7-3 and TRBJ2-6, reads GAGVSQTPSNKVTEKGKYVELRCDPISGHTALYWYRQSLGQGPEFLIYFQGTGAADDSGLPNDRFFAVRPEGSVSTLKIQRTERGDSAVYLCASSSEGQGSGANVLTFGAGSRLTVL.

The sample holds one count of this clone. This sequence joins TRBV19 and TRBJ1-5, with TRBD1 matching 7 bases. CDR3 length equals 16 residues. CDR1 and CDR2 from the germline V gene are LNHDA and SQIVND (reference sequence). Trimming cost V 0 bases and J 3 bases; bases outside gene matches: 5. DNA for the CDR3: TGTGCCAGTAGTATAGAGGGAACAGGGGTCAATCAGCCCCAGCATTTT. It specifies CASSIEGTGVNQPQHF.

This rearrangement joins TRBV28 to TRBJ2-5; 9 positions match TRBD1. This CDR3 is built from 16 residues. Per the germline V gene, CDR1 is MDHEN and CDR2 is SYDVKM. With V trimmed by 6 bases and J by 6 bases, 14 bases remained unmatched. The CDR3 region is CASSSTTGTGRKTQYF. DNA for the CDR3: TGTGCCAGCAGCTCAACTACCGGGACAGGGAGAAAGACCCAGTACTTC.

The V call is TRBV6-5, the J call TRBJ2-1; a weak D match, TRBD1 (6 bases). The ends were cut back, 0 bases at V and 15 bases at J, with 15 bases in the middle. Germline CDR1 and CDR2: MNHEY and SVGAGI. The CDR3 runs to 13 residues. The CDR3, as DNA: TGTGCCAGCAGTTACTCTCGTCAGGGGACGCTGTTCTTC. Protein: CASSYSRQGTLFF.

The chain joins TRBV6-5 to TRBJ2-7; TRBD2 agrees at 8 bases. The CDR3 loop spans 14 amino acids. CDR1 is MNHEY and CDR2 is SVGAGI in the germline V gene. The junction had 3 bases not matched to a gene; V was cut back by 2 bases and J by 3 bases. The CDR3 region is CASSYRGGVYEQYF. The CDR3 region has the DNA TGTGCCAGCAGTTACCGGGGGGGCGTCTACGAGCAGTACTTC.

The genes are TRBV9 and TRBJ2-3; 7 bases map to TRBD2. The J segment lost 10 bases and the V segment lost 0 bases, leaving 11 bases of the junction unmatched. Germline V gene lookup returns CDR1 SGDLS and CDR2 YYNGEE. The CDR3 covers 15 residues. CDR3 sequence: CASSVGDYPVEAQYF. CDR3 nucleotide sequence: TGTGCCAGCAGCGTAGGGGACTATCCCGTCGAAGCGCAGTATTTT.

This sequence joins TRBV9 and TRBJ2-2, with 13 bases matching TRBD2. The CDR3 extends over 16 amino acids. Losses at the gene ends were 2 bases for V and 6 bases for J; bases not matched to a gene: 4. Germline assignment: CDR1 SGDLS and CDR2 YYNGEE. The CDR3 loop is CASSVTSGGAPGELFF. The CDR3 DNA follows: TGTGCCAGCAGCGTCACTAGCGGGGGGGCCCCCGGGGAGCTGTTTTTT.

The DNA of the CDR3 is TGTGCCAGCAGCTTAACTGGCCTAGCGGGGGCCGATAGCCCATTCGCGCAGTTCTTC. Translating gives CASSLTGLAGADSPFAQFF. The rearrangement uses TRBV7-3 and TRBJ2-1; 10 bases fit TRBD2. The V segment lost 0 bases and the J segment 12 bases; nucleotides outside the gene matches: 20. This CDR3 is 19 amino acids long. In germline, CDR1 is SGHTA, CDR2 FQGTGA. The variable domain in full, completed from reference TRBV7-3 and TRBJ2-1, reads GAGVSQTPSNKVTEKGKYVELRCDPISGHTALYWYRQSLGQGPEFLIYFQGTGAADDSGLPNDRFFAVRPEGSVSTLKIQRTERGDSAVYLCASSLTGLAGADSPFAQFFGPGTRLTVL.

In DNA form, the CDR3 reads TGTGCCAGCAGTTGGCCGATAGCGGGGGGTAAGGATACGCAGTATTTT. Translated, it gives CASSWPIAGGKDTQYF. The chain employs TRBV6-2 or TRBV6-3 and TRBJ2-3; 10 nucleotides match TRBD2. The junction had 10 bases not matched to a gene; V was cut back by 4 bases and J by 6 bases. This CDR3 has 16 residues. The germline V gene encodes CDR1 MNHEY and CDR2 SVGEGT.

This rearrangement joins TRBV24-1 to TRBJ2-1; D is possibly TRBD2 (5 bases). The V end was cut by 3 bases, the J end by 7 bases, with 21 bases between. This CDR3 is 17 amino acids long. Germline V gene sequence: CDR1 KGHDR, CDR2 SFDVKD. The CDR3 is CATSDAGQLALKNEQFF. In DNA form, the CDR3 reads TGTGCCACCAGTGATGCCGGGCAGCTAGCTCTTAAGAATGAGCAGTTCTTC.

The chain has TRBV7-8 and TRBJ2-7; 8 positions match TRBD1. The germline V gene has CDR1 SGHVS and CDR2 FQNEAQ. Trimming at V came to 5 bases and at J to 2 bases, leaving 8 bases not matched to a gene. This CDR3 has 15 amino acids. CDR3 in DNA: TGTGCCAGCAGCCGTTCCGGGACAGGTGCCTACGAGCAGTACTTC. As protein: CASSRSGTGAYEQYF.